These 26 T cell receptor beta chains originate from one sample sequenced in a study of blood T cell repertoires in COVID-19. Clones were sequenced by immunoSEQ multiplex PCR, and TCRdb holds only the in-frame ones, with some missing. The table includes roughly 370,000 clones, about 86% detected once. Sequencing was carried out using PBMCs or T cells enriched from blood (not recorded which). The receptor source for this set is a woman in her forties or fifties who had recovered from COVID-19.

V and J are TRBV1 and TRBJ1-2. TRBV1 is flagged as a pseudogene. The CDR3 extends over 10 amino acids. CDR3 in amino acids: CTTSARGYTF. CDR3 nucleotide sequence: TGCACCACCTCCGCGAGGGGCTACACCTTC.

The CDR3 reads CASSFSSWTEAFF. The CDR3 region has the DNA TGTGCCAGCAGTTTTTCTAGTTGGACTGAAGCTTTCTTT. The chain has TRBV27 and TRBJ1-1; D ambiguous. Trimming shortened V by 3 bases and J by 5 bases, and 10 bases separated the two germline ends. CDR3 length: 13 residues. In germline, CDR1 is MNHEY, CDR2 SMNVEV (reference sequence).

The chain uses TRBV5-4 and TRBJ1-2; no clear D. V lost 4 bases, J lost 5 bases, and 18 bases lay in between. The CDR3 spans 15 residues. Germline V gene data show CDR1 as SGHNT and CDR2 as YYREEE (reference sequence). The CDR3 DNA sequence: TGTGCCAGCAGCCCCACTTCGGCACGGGATTATGGCTACACCTTC. Translated: CASSPTSARDYGYTF.

The chain carries TRBV7-2 and TRBJ1-2; maybe TRBD1 (6 bases). Germline V gene data show CDR1 as SGHTA and CDR2 as FQGNSA. The CDR3 covers 12 residues. V gave up 5 bases and J gave up 4 bases, with 8 bases separating them. CDR3 coding DNA: TGTGCCAGCAGCCGGGACACCTATGGCTACACCTTC. This codes for CASSRDTYGYTF.

The rearrangement joins TRBV4-3 to TRBJ1-5, with D possibly TRBD1 on 5 matching bases. Germline-derived CDR1 and CDR2 are LGHNA and YSLEER. The CDR3 length is 17 residues. V was clipped by 3 bases and J by 2 bases, with 17 bases between them. The CDR3 loop is CASSQGVLGGRNQPQHF. CDR3 nucleotide sequence: TGCGCCAGCAGCCAGGGCGTTCTCGGGGGTCGCAATCAGCCCCAGCATTTT.

This chain joins TRBV6-5 and TRBJ1-3; the D is unclear. CDR3 length equals 13 residues. Germline assignment: CDR1 MNHEY and CDR2 SVGAGI. V lost 8 bases to trimming and J lost 0 bases, with 8 bases between them. The CDR3 DNA sequence: TGTGCCAGCGGGCAGGTCTCTGGAAACACCATATATTTT. It yields the protein CASGQVSGNTIYF.

J is TRBJ1-2 and V is TRBV6-5, with 8 bases fitting TRBD1. J lost 0 bases, V lost 5 bases, and 5 bases had no gene match. Germline V gives CDR1 MNHEY, CDR2 SVGAGI. The CDR3 runs 15 residues. The CDR3 nucleotides are TGTGCCAGCAGTATACAGACAGGGGCTAACTATGGCTACACCTTC. This translates into CASSIQTGANYGYTF.

The chain employs TRBV4-2 and TRBJ1-1; D is unclear. This CDR3 has 15 amino acids. V was clipped by 0 bases and J by 1 base, with 9 bases between them. Per germline, CDR1 LGHNA and CDR2 YNFKEQ. The CDR3 nucleotides are TGTGCCAGCAGCCAAGATTGGGCACAGAACACTGAAGCTTTCTTT. As protein: CASSQDWAQNTEAFF.

J is TRBJ2-7 and V is TRBV5-6, with D maybe TRBD2 (6 bases). Germline V gene sequence: CDR1 SGHDT, CDR2 YYEEEE. The CDR3 is 15 amino acids. Trimming shortened V by 4 bases and J by 2 bases, and 16 bases separated the two germline ends. In nucleotides, the CDR3 is TGTGCCAGCAGCCCGATTGGGGGGTCGCCCTACGAGCAGTACTTC. Translating it yields CASSPIGGSPYEQYF.

V is TRBV9 and J is TRBJ2-5; D not resolved. Trimming left V 0 bases short and J 1 base short, with 7 bases between. The CDR3 runs to 14 residues. The germline gives CDR1 SGDLS, CDR2 YYNGEE. The CDR3 DNA reads as TGTGCCAGCAGCGTAGGTAGTCTCCAAGAGACCCAGTACTTC. Its protein product is CASSVGSLQETQYF. The variable domain in full, with the rest retrieved from reference TRBV9 and TRBJ2-5, is DSGVTQTPKHLITATGQRVTLRCSPRSGDLSVYWYQQSLDQGLQFLIQYYNGEERAKGNILERFSAQQFPDLHSELNLSSLELGDSALYFCASSVGSLQETQYFGPGTRLLVL.

The chain employs TRBV2 and TRBJ2-1; D is uncertain. Germline V CDR1 and CDR2: SNHLY, FYNNEI. Trimming took 1 base from V and 0 from J, leaving 7 bases between them. The CDR3 sequence is 15 residues long. CDR3 residues: CASSEGSSSYNEQFF. The CDR3 DNA sequence: TGTGCCAGCAGTGAAGGTTCTAGCTCCTACAATGAGCAGTTCTTC.

The rearrangement uses TRBV15 and TRBJ1-5, with 7 bases that match TRBD1. Per the germline V gene, CDR1 is LNHNV and CDR2 is YYDKDF (reference sequence). The CDR3 length is 14 residues. V dropped 4 bases and J dropped 3; count of bases not matched to a gene: 3. The CDR3 region has the DNA TGTGCCACCAGCATGGGACAGTACAATCAGCCCCAGCATTTT. Translating it yields CATSMGQYNQPQHF.

The chain uses TRBV28 and TRBJ2-7, with D tentatively TRBD2 (5 bases). Germline loops: CDR1 MDHEN, CDR2 SYDVKM. Trimming left V 3 bases short and J 3 bases short, with 15 bases between. This CDR3 has 15 amino acids. The CDR3 here is CASSFQSGWNYEQYF. The CDR3 DNA follows: TGTGCCAGCAGTTTCCAGTCGGGGTGGAACTACGAGCAGTACTTC. The full variable domain, its missing parts supplied by reference TRBV28 and TRBJ2-7, is DVKVTQSSRYLVKRTGEKVFLECVQDMDHENMFWYRQDPGLGLRLIYFSYDVKMKEKGDIPEGYSVSREKKERFSLILESASTNQTSMYLCASSFQSGWNYEQYFGPGTRLTVT.

V usage is TRBV7-9 and J usage is TRBJ1-1; 7 bases agree with TRBD1. This CDR3 is 15 amino acids long. The ends lost 5 bases at V and 5 bases at J; junction bases unmatched: 11. Looked up from germline, CDR1 is SEHNR and CDR2 is FQNEAQ (reference sequence). DNA for the CDR3: TGTGCCAGCAGCCTGAACAGGGGCGAGGGGACTGAAGCTTTCTTT. Translation: CASSLNRGEGTEAFF.

The CDR3 sequence: CASSFEEQLEKLFF. CDR3 nucleotide sequence: TGTGCCAGCAGCTTCGAAGAACAGCTAGAAAAACTGTTTTTT. The chain employs TRBV11-3 and TRBJ1-4; D remains unclear. The length of the CDR3 is 14 residues. Germline V gene sequence: CDR1 SGHNT, CDR2 YENEEA. Trimming left V 3 bases short and J 8 bases short, with 13 bases between.

The V call is TRBV7-3, the J call TRBJ2-3; TRBD2 agrees at 8 bases. Trimming at V came to 5 bases and at J to 8 bases, leaving 12 bases not matched to a gene. Germline CDR1 and CDR2: SGHTA and FQGTGA. This CDR3 contains 15 residues. DNA for the CDR3: TGTGCCAGCAGCGTTAACGGGGGGGTAGGAAGTACGCAGTATTTT. This gives the protein CASSVNGGVGSTQYF.

This sequence joins TRBV7-9 and TRBJ2-2; TRBD1 aligns across 7 bases. This CDR3 contains 14 residues. Germline V gives CDR1 SEHNR, CDR2 FQNEAQ (reference sequence). Trimming removed 9 bases from V and 0 bases from J; junction bases left unmatched: 4. CDR3 nucleotides: TGTGCCAGTTTGGACAGGCCGAACACCGGGGAGCTGTTTTTT. It codes for CASLDRPNTGELFF.

The gene calls are TRBV9 and TRBJ2-3; TRBD2 is a possible D gene (5 bases). Germline V lookup: CDR1 SGDLS, CDR2 YYNGEE. This CDR3 spans 16 amino acids. The V end lost 0 bases, the J end lost 0 bases, and 11 bases lay between the germline ends. In DNA, the CDR3 is TGTGCCAGCAGCGTAGGCCCGGGGATCAGCACAGATACGCAGTATTTT. It translates to CASSVGPGISTDTQYF.

The chain recombines TRBV7-2 with TRBJ1-3; D unclear. Germline V lookup: CDR1 SGHTA, CDR2 FQGNSA. V was shortened by 0 bases and J by 4 bases, with 13 bases between the two germline ends. The CDR3 totals 16 residues. The CDR3 spells CASSLAPLTGGNTIYF. DNA of the CDR3: TGTGCCAGCAGCTTAGCGCCCTTGACGGGAGGAAACACCATATATTTT.

This clone was recorded once. V gene TRBV28 combines with J gene TRBJ1-2, with 8 bases that match TRBD1. Germline V gene data show CDR1 as MDHEN and CDR2 as SYDVKM. The CDR3 contains 15 residues. The junction had 10 bases not matched to a gene; V was cut back by 6 bases and J by 4 bases. CDR3 bases: TGTGCCAGCAGCTTGAGGACAGGGACCCCCTATGGCTACACCTTC. This sequence encodes CASSLRTGTPYGYTF.

The chain recombines TRBV27 with TRBJ1-2; a possible D gene is TRBD1 (5 bases). V lost 3 bases, J lost 8 bases, and 13 bases lay in between. Germline-derived CDR1 and CDR2 are MNHEY and SMNVEV (reference sequence). The CDR3 is 13 residues long. CDR3 amino acids: CASSFSGREGYTF. The CDR3 coding sequence is TGTGCCAGCAGTTTTTCAGGGCGAGAGGGCTACACCTTC.

The CDR3 DNA reads as TGTGCCAGCAGCTTCTACCTTGGGAACACCGGGGAGCTGTTTTTT. The encoded protein is CASSFYLGNTGELFF. The chain is built from TRBV5-8 and TRBJ2-2; no clear D gene. The CDR3 is made up of 15 amino acids. Germline V gene data show CDR1 as SGHTS and CDR2 as YDEGEE. Between the trimmed V and J ends, which lost 2 bases and 1 base, there was a span of 9 bases.

V gene TRBV28 combines with J gene TRBJ1-3; perhaps TRBD1 as D (5 bases). The ends were cut back, 10 bases at V and 0 bases at J, with 13 bases in the middle. Germline CDR1 and CDR2: MDHEN and SYDVKM. The CDR3 is 14 residues long. The CDR3 loop is CATGTGSSGNTIYF. The DNA of the CDR3 is TGTGCCACCGGGACCGGGAGCTCTGGAAACACCATATATTTT.

The V gene is TRBV14, the J gene TRBJ2-3; D gene uncertain. Trimming cost V 0 bases and J 4 bases, with 8 bases left between them. The germline V gene encodes CDR1 SGHDN and CDR2 FVKESK. The CDR3 has 14 residues. The DNA of the CDR3 is TGTGCCAGCAGCCAAGACTTTTATCCAGATACGCAGTATTTT. Amino acid sequence: CASSQDFYPDTQYF.

This clone was detected only a few times. This rearrangement joins TRBV28 to TRBJ2-7, with 8 bases fitting TRBD1. CDR1 MDHEN and CDR2 SYDVKM come from the germline V gene. After removal of 6 bases from V and 0 bases from J, the junction contained 10 bases not matched to a gene. The CDR3 extends over 16 amino acids. The CDR3 DNA reads TGTGCCAGCAGCCCACCCCGACAGGGGAGCTCCTACGAGCAGTACTTC. It codes for CASSPPRQGSSYEQYF.

J is TRBJ1-2 and V is TRBV6-1; D unclear. The length of the CDR3 is 14 residues. Looked up from germline, CDR1 is MNHNS and CDR2 is SASEGT. Trimming cost V 0 bases and J 3 bases, with 8 bases left between them. The CDR3 here is CASSEAGGDYGYTF. Written as DNA, the CDR3 is TGTGCCAGCAGTGAAGCTGGCGGTGACTATGGCTACACCTTC.